The next 22 T cell receptor beta chains were all read from a single sample in a study of cytomegalovirus exposure and HLA in healthy donors. The primer mix had 60 Vbeta and 13 Jbeta primers. The table came from immunoSEQ multiplex PCR; TCRdb's copy has only in-frame clones and leaves some out. The sample holds 100,000 to 120,000 clones, 65% to 80% seen once. The sequencing input was PBMCs. All receptors derive from a woman aged 60-75 years in good health and CMV-seropositive.

This clone appeared a few times. The V gene is TRBV5-1, the J gene TRBJ1-1; perhaps TRBD1 as D (5 bases). The CDR3 is 15 amino acids. Germline V lookup: CDR1 SGHRS, CDR2 YFSETQ. Trimming took 6 bases from V and 8 from J, leaving 23 bases between them. CDR3 protein: CASTTGHLITEEAFF. The CDR3, as DNA: TGCGCCAGCACCACTGGACACCTAATAACCGAAGAAGCTTTCTTT.

Only a few counts were recorded for this clone. The chain couples TRBV5-1 to TRBJ1-3; a possible D gene is TRBD1 (5 bases). This CDR3 contains 15 residues. The germline V and J ends were trimmed by 0 bases and 0 bases, with 7 bases remaining between them. The germline gives CDR1 SGHRS, CDR2 YFSETQ. CDR3 bases: TGCGCCAGCAGCTTGGACAGGCCCTCTGGAAACACCATATATTTT. It is translated as CASSLDRPSGNTIYF.

This clone was observed a few times. The chain employs TRBV14 and TRBJ1-4; the D is unclear. V was clipped by 3 bases and J by 4 bases, with 9 bases between them. This CDR3 region has 14 residues. CDR1 SGHDN and CDR2 FVKESK come from the germline V gene. DNA of the CDR3: TGTGCCAGCAGCCACCAGTGGTTTAATGAAAAACTGTTTTTT. Amino acid sequence: CASSHQWFNEKLFF.

The chain combines TRBV7-6 with TRBJ1-1; 8 bases agree with TRBD1. J was trimmed by 4 bases and V by 6 bases; bases with no gene match: 4. Per germline, CDR1 SGHVS and CDR2 FNYEAQ. CDR3 length: 13 amino acids. DNA of the CDR3: TGTGCCAGCAGAGCAGGACAGGGCACTGAAGCTTTCTTT. It codes for CASRAGQGTEAFF. Complete variable domain (other parts from reference TRBV7-6 and TRBJ1-1): GAGVSQSPRYKVTKRGQDVALRCDPISGHVSLYWYRQALGQGPEFLTYFNYEAQQDKSGLPNDRFSAERPEGSISTLTIQRTEQRDSAMYRCASRAGQGTEAFFGQGTRLTVV.

The J gene is TRBJ2-7, the V gene TRBV5-1, with D unresolved. V gave up 0 bases and J gave up 3 bases, with 13 bases separating them. Per the germline V gene, CDR1 is SGHRS and CDR2 is YFSETQ. The CDR3 sequence is 15 residues long. CDR3 in amino acids: CASSLELENNYEQYF. The CDR3 coding sequence is TGCGCCAGCAGCTTGGAGCTAGAAAACAACTACGAGCAGTACTTC.

CDR3 amino acids: CASSSSRAPGGDQYF. The CDR3 DNA sequence: TGTGCCAGCAGCTCATCCCGGGCCCCTGGGGGGGACCAGTACTTC. V usage is TRBV5-4 and J usage is TRBJ2-5, with 7 bases fitting TRBD2. The length of the CDR3 is 15 residues. In germline, CDR1 is SGHNT, CDR2 YYREEE (reference sequence). The junction had 15 bases not matched to a gene; V was cut back by 3 bases and J by 10 bases. Variable domain in full (rest from reference TRBV5-4 and TRBJ2-5): ETGVTQSPTHLIKTRGQQVTLRCSSQSGHNTVSWYQQALGQGPQFIFQYYREEENGRGNFPPRFSGLQFPNYSSELNVNALELDDSALYLCASSSSRAPGGDQYFGPGTRLLVL.

The DNA of the CDR3 is TGTGCCAGCAGCACCCGGACAGGGGGGTATGGCTACACCTTC. Translated, it gives CASSTRTGGYGYTF. V is TRBV11-2 and J is TRBJ1-2, with 10 bases identical to TRBD1. Trimming took 5 bases from V and 5 from J; bases not matched to a gene: 5. This CDR3 contains 14 residues. Germline V gene sequence: CDR1 SGHAT, CDR2 FQNNGV.

The gene calls are TRBV10-3 and TRBJ2-7; 9 bases map to TRBD2. V lost 6 bases, J lost 1 base, and 10 bases stayed unmatched. The CDR3 is made up of 16 amino acids. CDR1 ENHRY and CDR2 SYGVKD come from the germline V gene. CDR3 bases: TGTGCCATCAGCATAGGCATGACTAGCGGATCCTACGAGCAGTACTTC. Its protein product is CAISIGMTSGSYEQYF.

V and J are TRBV6-5 and TRBJ2-7; perhaps TRBD1 as D (6 bases). CDR1 and CDR2 (germline): MNHEY, SVGAGI. The CDR3 is made up of 15 amino acids. V shed 0 bases and J shed 6 bases, with 15 bases lying between them. CDR3 sequence: CASSYSPGPRGEQYF. In DNA form, the CDR3 reads TGTGCCAGCAGTTACTCCCCAGGCCCCAGGGGCGAGCAGTACTTC.

The V call is TRBV2, the J call TRBJ2-1; D perhaps matches TRBD1 (5 bases). The CDR3 consists of 12 residues. Germline V CDR1 and CDR2: SNHLY, FYNNEI. V was shortened by 6 bases and J by 7 bases, with 10 bases between the two germline ends. The CDR3 is CASSPRVNEQFF. The CDR3 bases are TGTGCCAGCAGCCCCAGGGTTAATGAGCAGTTCTTC. Full variable domain (outside the CDR3, taken from reference TRBV2 and TRBJ2-1): EPEVTQTPSHQVTQMGQEVILRCVPISNHLYFYWYRQILGQKVEFLVSFYNNEISEKSEIFDDQFSVERPDGSNFTLKIRSTKLEDSAMYFCASSPRVNEQFFGPGTRLTVL.

V usage is TRBV18 and J usage is TRBJ2-7, with 7 bases that match TRBD1. The CDR3 has 14 amino acids. Trimming removed 0 bases from V and 2 bases from J; junction bases left unmatched: 1. The germline V gene has CDR1 KGHSH and CDR2 LQKENI. The CDR3 reads CASSPPGQTYEQYF. As DNA, the CDR3 is TGTGCCAGCTCACCACCGGGACAGACCTACGAGCAGTACTTC.

The rearrangement uses TRBV7-2 and TRBJ2-7, with 7 nucleotides matching TRBD2. This CDR3 has 18 residues. V lost 3 bases to trimming and J lost 4 bases; unmatched junction nucleotides: 18. Per germline, CDR1 SGHTA and CDR2 FQGNSA. CDR3 bases: TGTGCCAGCAGCTTTGCGTACACGCGGGAGACCTCCAAGTACGAGCAGTACTTC. This encodes CASSFAYTRETSKYEQYF.

The chain's CDR3 is CASSQVSGGPSGELFF. The CDR3 DNA follows: TGTGCCAGCAGCCAAGTTTCGGGAGGGCCATCCGGGGAGCTGTTTTTT. The gene calls are TRBV14 and TRBJ2-2; 8 nucleotides line up with TRBD2. The CDR3 covers 16 residues. CDR1 is SGHDN, CDR2 FVKESK, per germline. The junction had 7 bases not matched to a gene; V was cut back by 1 base and J by 6 bases.

This CDR3 reads CASSKGGLAGVSPTDTQYF. DNA of the CDR3: TGTGCCAGCAGCAAGGGGGGCCTAGCGGGAGTTAGCCCCACAGATACGCAGTATTTT. The chain couples TRBV21-1 to TRBJ2-3; the DNA was not compared with TRBD2, the D call given in the table. TRBV21-1 is flagged as a pseudogene. The CDR3 runs to 19 residues.

The chain links TRBV14 to TRBJ2-7, with 11 bases identical to TRBD2. Germline trimming cut 4 bases from V and 5 bases from J; bases unmatched to any gene: 19. The CDR3 runs to 19 residues. Germline CDR1 SGHDN, CDR2 FVKESK. The DNA for the CDR3 is TGTGCCAGCAGCCCTGATGGCAATAGCGGGAGGGCCTTATTTCACGAGCAGTACTTC. Translation: CASSPDGNSGRALFHEQYF.

J is TRBJ1-5 and V is TRBV18; no clear D. CDR3 size: 14 residues. V was clipped by 1 base and J by 5 bases, with 9 bases between them. Per the germline V gene, CDR1 is KGHSH and CDR2 is LQKENI. The CDR3 loop reads CASSPRSGYQPQHF. The CDR3 coding sequence is TGTGCCAGCTCACCACGCTCCGGGTATCAGCCCCAGCATTTT. The variable domain in full, with the rest retrieved from reference TRBV18 and TRBJ1-5, is NAGVMQNPRHLVRRRGQEARLRCSPMKGHSHVYWYRQLPEEGLKFMVYLQKENIIDESGMPKERFSAEFPKEGPSILRIQQVVRGDSAAYFCASSPRSGYQPQHFGDGTRLSIL.

The genes are TRBV10-3 and TRBJ1-2, with D possibly being TRBD1 (5 bases). The CDR3 is 15 amino acids. V was pared by 5 bases and J by 2 bases, with 15 bases between. In germline, CDR1 is ENHRY, CDR2 SYGVKD. The CDR3: CAISSLDSGNYGYTF. The CDR3 DNA follows: TGTGCCATCAGTTCATTAGACAGTGGGAACTATGGCTACACCTTC.

The chain carries TRBV11-3 and TRBJ2-2; 10 bases fit TRBD1. Germline CDR1 and CDR2: SGHNT and YENEEA. V dropped 3 bases and J dropped 4; count of bases not matched to a gene: 2. The CDR3 runs to 15 residues. The CDR3: CASSLDRGATGELFF. The DNA of the CDR3 is TGTGCCAGCAGCTTGGACAGGGGGGCCACCGGGGAGCTGTTTTTT. Supplemented by reference TRBV11-3 and TRBJ2-2, the full variable domain reads EAGVVQSPRYKIIEKKQPVAFWCNPISGHNTLYWYLQNLGQGPELLIRYENEEAVDDSQLPKDRFSAERLKGVDSTLKIQPAELGDSAVYLCASSLDRGATGELFFGEGSRLTVL.

V gene TRBV19 combines with J gene TRBJ2-3, with 10 positions matching TRBD2. Trimming at V came to 4 bases and at J to 4 bases, leaving 11 bases not matched to a gene. This CDR3 comprises 17 residues. Germline loops: CDR1 LNHDA, CDR2 SQIVND (reference sequence). The DNA of the CDR3 is TGTGCCAGTAGTAGGGGTCTAGCGGGAGTTAGATCAGATACGCAGTATTTT. This encodes CASSRGLAGVRSDTQYF.

The chain uses TRBV4-2 and TRBJ2-7; weak D call: TRBD2 (6 bases). Looked up from germline, CDR1 is LGHNA and CDR2 is YNFKEQ. This CDR3 comprises 15 residues. The ends were cut back, 1 base at V and 2 bases at J, with 12 bases in the middle. The CDR3 nucleotides read TGTGCCAGCAGCCAAGTCCAGGGAGGAACCTACGAGCAGTACTTC. Residues: CASSQVQGGTYEQYF.

The V gene is TRBV6-6, the J gene TRBJ2-2, with TRBD2 matching over 8 bases. Trimming removed 2 bases from V and 3 bases from J; junction bases left unmatched: 5. The CDR3 runs 16 residues. Germline lookup yields CDR1 MNHNY and CDR2 SVGAGI (reference sequence). CDR3 protein: CASSYRVAGHTGELFF. The CDR3, as DNA: TGTGCCAGCAGTTACCGGGTAGCGGGACACACCGGGGAGCTGTTTTTT.

J is TRBJ2-7 and V is TRBV5-6, with D possibly TRBD1 on 5 matching bases. Between the trimmed V and J ends, which lost 0 bases and 1 base, there was a span of 17 bases. The V gene's germline CDR1 is SGHDT and CDR2 YYEEEE. This CDR3 region has 17 residues. CDR3 nucleotide sequence: TGTGCCAGCAGCTTGGAAGGGGCGATCCTACCATCCTACGAGCAGTACTTC. Its translation is CASSLEGAILPSYEQYF.